A selection of T cell receptor beta chains follows, all from one sample in a study of shared clonotypes between healthy human individuals. Sequencing used immunoSEQ multiplex PCR; TCRdb keeps in-frame clones, though not all of them. The sample lists around 2,100,000 clones, approximately 94% seen once, with more than 0.95% in the top ten. Sequenced input: naive CD8+ T cells sorted from blood. Every receptor here comes from a man in his late teens or twenties in good health. The conserved cysteine and the conserved F or W are not part of the CDR3 here.

TRBV19	TRBJ2-7	ASSIAWTVSYEQY
TRBV4-1	TRBJ2-1	ASSQDRGPYNEQF
TRBV30	TRBJ2-7	AWSVGAGVEQY
TRBV5-4	TRBJ1-2	ASSPEFNREGYGYT
TRBV27	TRBJ1-5	ASSLKTGGLDQPQH
TRBV19	TRBJ2-2	ASSIEGTGELF
TRBV30	TRBJ1-6	ACKIIGQGLSPLH
TRBV9	TRBJ2-7	ASSVAAGTGYVEQY
TRBV21-1	TRBJ2-7	ASSKAGRGGAPYEQY
TRBV5-8	TRBJ1-2	ASSLGSYGYT
TRBV4-1	TRBJ2-3	ASSQEPQDASTDTQY
TRBV6-6	TRBJ2-1	ASNLGLHNEQF
TRBV4-2	TRBJ1-2	ASSQPPGQGAYGYT
TRBV7-9	TRBJ2-7	ASSPRDPPYEQY
TRBV2	TRBJ2-3	ASRPLAGVTDTQY
TRBV11-2	TRBJ2-7	ASSLVGPTYEQY
TRBV15	TRBJ2-1	ATSRVGAFSYNEQF
TRBV28	TRBJ1-2	ASSLEGRDGYT
TRBV5-1	TRBJ2-7	ASSFWTGGYEQY
TRBV30	TRBJ2-7	AWSVLAGYEQY
TRBV5-6	TRBJ2-5	ASSFLWGWETQY
TRBV11-2	TRBJ2-7	ASNSGYYEQY
TRBV27	TRBJ1-5	ASSLFHRVDQPQH
TRBV6-6	TRBJ2-5	ASSYSGFQETQY
TRBV5-5	TRBJ1-5	ASSLNLGNNQPQH
TRBV2	TRBJ2-5	ASSETTSGQETQY
TRBV7-6	TRBJ2-7	ASSYGGSYEQY
TRBV5-6	TRBJ1-1	ASSLTAGLREAF
TRBV19	TRBJ2-5	ASSISDIPETQY
TRBV19	TRBJ1-5	ASSIDVSNQPQH
TRBV5-6	TRBJ2-3	ASSLNREGDTQY
TRBV27	TRBJ2-7	ASSLYITEADEQY
TRBV5-1	TRBJ2-7	ASSWTSGGDAISYEQY